This T cell receptor (beta chain) comes out of a study of cytomegalovirus exposure and HLA in healthy donors. It was with 60 Vbeta and 13 Jbeta primers that the PCR ran. The protocol was immunoSEQ multiplex PCR, while the TCRdb copy is restricted to in-frame clones and leaves out a portion. The sample holds about 200,000 clones, about four fifths seen once. Study observations and caveats: It emerged from a later analysis that several of the most significant clusters appeared to be linked to common viral pathogens.

Germline V gene lookup returns CDR1 KGHSH and CDR2 LQKENI. Deletions cut 4 bases from V and 5 bases from J, with 9 bases between. The CDR3 loop spans 12 amino acids. A note on this clone: Its antigen is unidentified.

Sequencing input: PBMCs. This clonotype originated in a woman aged 18-29 years in good health and CMV-seronegative. The chain is built from TRBV18 and TRBJ2-7, with D hard to call. CDR3 coding DNA: TGTGCCAGCTCACAGGAGAGAAACGAGCAGTACTTC. It translates to CASSQERNEQYF.